This TCR beta chain came from a study of T cell responses to AZD1222 COVID-19 vaccine. At the level of the study: Recipients boosted at about 4 weeks or about 12 weeks are pooled.

Study-wide results and limits: White British ancestry dominated among donors, who included more females, and clonal diversity was possibly underestimated.

Germline CDR1 reads KGHSH; CDR2 reads LQKENI. CDR3 length: 15 amino acids. Trimming stripped 3 bases from V and 3 bases from J, with 12 bases between. Worth noting for this clone: Its cognate antigen is unknown.

Sequenced by immunoSEQ multiplex PCR; TCRdb stores in-frame clones only, minus some. Of roughly 120,000 clones listed, more than 75% are singletons. The sequencing used peripheral blood, collected on day 0 of AZD1222 vaccination. This receptor was obtained from an adult in good health. V gene TRBV18 combines with J gene TRBJ1-3, with D uncertain. The CDR3, as DNA: TGTGCCAGCTCACCTGGGTCCTCTAATGGAAACACCATATATTTT. Translated, it gives CASSPGSSNGNTIYF.